This entry features one TCR beta chain sequence. The sample belongs to a study of graft-versus-host responses after intestinal transplantation. About the research overall: Each transplant was multivisceral, liver-intestinal, or isolated intestinal.

Germline V gives CDR1 MDHEN, CDR2 SYDVKM. V shed 1 base and J shed 7 bases, with 11 bases lying between them. The CDR3 runs to 14 residues. Method: immunoSEQ multiplex PCR; TCRdb's copy keeps in-frame clones and lacks some. The table records tens of thousands of clones, about 89% of them present only once. The receptor was derived from a human patient who received an intestinal transplant, so some T cells may come from the graft donor. The rearrangement uses TRBV28 and TRBJ2-1; either TRBD1 or TRBD2 may fit D (6 bases each). This specimen was PBMCs, taken approximately 310 days after intestinal transplant. The CDR3 nucleotides are TGTGCCAGCAGTTTATTAAGGGGGACTAATGAGCAGTTCTTC. Translation gives CASSLLRGTNEQFF.